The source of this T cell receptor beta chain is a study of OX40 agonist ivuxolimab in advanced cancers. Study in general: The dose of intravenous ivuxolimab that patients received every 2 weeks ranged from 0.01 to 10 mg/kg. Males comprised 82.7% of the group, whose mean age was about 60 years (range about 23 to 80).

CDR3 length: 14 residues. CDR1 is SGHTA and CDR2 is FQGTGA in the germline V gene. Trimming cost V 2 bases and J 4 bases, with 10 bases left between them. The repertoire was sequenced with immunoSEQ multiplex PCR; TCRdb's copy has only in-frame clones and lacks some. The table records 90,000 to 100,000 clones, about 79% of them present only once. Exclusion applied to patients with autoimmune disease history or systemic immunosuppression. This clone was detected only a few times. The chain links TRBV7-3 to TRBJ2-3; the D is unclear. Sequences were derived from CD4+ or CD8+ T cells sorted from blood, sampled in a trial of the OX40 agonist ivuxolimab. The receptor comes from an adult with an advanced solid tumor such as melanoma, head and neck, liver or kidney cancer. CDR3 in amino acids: CASSLLTRSDTQYF. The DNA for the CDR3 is TGTGCCAGCAGCTTATTAACTCGTTCAGATACGCAGTATTTT. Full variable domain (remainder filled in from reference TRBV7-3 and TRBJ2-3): GAGVSQTPSNKVTEKGKYVELRCDPISGHTALYWYRQSLGQGPEFLIYFQGTGAADDSGLPNDRFFAVRPEGSVSTLKIQRTERGDSAVYLCASSLLTRSDTQYFGPGTRLTVL.